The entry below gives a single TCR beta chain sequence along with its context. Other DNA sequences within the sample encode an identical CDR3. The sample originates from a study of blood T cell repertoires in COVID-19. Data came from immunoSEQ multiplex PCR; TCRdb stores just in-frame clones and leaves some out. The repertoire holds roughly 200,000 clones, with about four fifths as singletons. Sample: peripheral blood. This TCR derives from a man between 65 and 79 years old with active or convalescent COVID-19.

CDR3 region: CASSLGLAGGEETQYF. In nucleotides, the CDR3 is TGCGCCAGCAGCTTGGGGCTTGCGGGAGGGGAGGAGACCCAGTACTTC. The chain combines TRBV5-1 with TRBJ2-5; TRBD2 agrees at 9 bases. This CDR3 is built from 16 residues. In germline, CDR1 is SGHRS, CDR2 YFSETQ. The J segment lost 5 bases and the V segment lost 0 bases, leaving 8 bases of the junction unmatched.